This TCR beta chain derives from a study of T cell responses to AZD1222 COVID-19 vaccine. Trimming removed 1 base from V and 0 bases from J, with 10 bases in between. Germline V gene lookup returns CDR1 SGHVS and CDR2 FNYEAQ. The CDR3 has 16 residues. Overall study results and limits: Only 5 to 7 individuals given AZD1222 were seropositive at baseline. A rise in Spike-specific TCR breadth and depth followed two AZD1222 doses. No day 14 peak samples; only post-peak repertoires were characterized.

The table came from immunoSEQ multiplex PCR; TCRdb's copy has only in-frame clones and leaves some out. The table lists roughly 200,000 clones, 91% of them singletons, with under 2% in the top ten. For this clone: Its antigen is not known.

The sample was peripheral blood, taken 28 days after the second AZD1222 dose. J is TRBJ2-1 and V is TRBV7-6; TRBD2 might be the D (5 bases). The clonotype comes from an adult who received the AZD1222 COVID-19 vaccine. This chain's CDR3 is CASSLGLTSSYNEQFF. The CDR3 DNA is TGTGCCAGCAGCTTAGGACTAACGAGCTCCTACAATGAGCAGTTCTTC.